These 26 T cell receptor beta chains share one sample of origin, sequenced in a study of CD4 T cells in relation to SARS-CoV-2 and coronaviruses. These receptors have no identified antigens. The method was immunoSEQ multiplex PCR; TCRdb's version includes in-frame clones alone and lacks a portion of them. The sample holds roughly 43,000 clones, over 70% seen once. Material for sequencing was naive CD4+ T cells from PBMCs, cultured in vitro. Stated subset: naive CD4+ T cells isolated by negative enrichment. These receptor sequences come from an adult with COVID-19.

The table lists this clone with a count of one. The rearrangement links TRBV29-1 to TRBJ2-1; no reliable D call. This CDR3 comprises 13 residues. CDR1 and CDR2 (germline): SQVTM, ANQGSEA. V was trimmed by 4 bases and J by 0 bases, leaving 7 bases between them. CDR3: CSVGKSSYNEQFF. CDR3 DNA sequence: TGCAGCGTTGGCAAGAGCTCCTACAATGAGCAGTTCTTC.

This chain connects TRBV5-3 to TRBJ2-1, with 15 bases aligning to TRBD2. TRBV5-3 is marked as an open reading frame, function uncertain. This CDR3 comprises 17 residues. Germline trimming cut 5 bases from V and 5 bases from J; bases unmatched to any gene: 8. The CDR3 protein is CARSRGLAGGPHNEQFF. The CDR3, as DNA: TGTGCCAGAAGTCGCGGACTAGCGGGAGGGCCCCACAATGAGCAGTTCTTC.

The V and J genes are TRBV28 and TRBJ2-5; D might be TRBD2 (5 bases). Germline CDR1 is MDHEN and CDR2 is SYDVKM. This CDR3 has 13 residues. V lost 5 bases and J 2 bases, leaving 9 bases between the germline ends. The CDR3 region has the DNA TGTGCCAGCAGTCGAGGAGGACAAGAGACCCAGTACTTC. Translating it yields CASSRGGQETQYF.

V gene TRBV19 combines with J gene TRBJ2-6; 9 bases are shared with TRBD1. Germline CDR1 LNHDA, CDR2 SQIVND (reference sequence). CDR3 length equals 17 residues. V trimming: 5 bases; J trimming: 4 bases; junction bases outside the gene matches: 9. The CDR3: CASSGQGPRWGANVLTF. The DNA of the CDR3 is TGTGCCAGTAGTGGACAGGGGCCAAGGTGGGGGGCCAACGTCCTGACTTTC.

The V call is TRBV7-2, the J call TRBJ1-3; no definite D call. This CDR3 contains 15 residues. Deletions cut 1 base from V and 0 bases from J, with 7 bases between. Germline assignment: CDR1 SGHTA and CDR2 FQGNSA. CDR3 DNA: TGTGCCAGCAGCTTAGACAGAAACTCTGGAAACACCATATATTTT. Translated: CASSLDRNSGNTIYF. The full variable domain, its missing parts supplied by reference TRBV7-2 and TRBJ1-3, is GAGVSQSPSNKVTEKGKDVELRCDPISGHTALYWYRQSLGQGLEFLIYFQGNSAPDKSGLPSDRFSAERTGGSVSTLTIQRTQQEDSAVYLCASSLDRNSGNTIYFGEGSWLTVV.

The chain links TRBV18 to TRBJ2-4; 13 bases map to TRBD2. In germline, CDR1 is KGHSH, CDR2 LQKENI. The trim removed 5 bases at V and 3 bases at J, leaving 4 bases unmatched. This CDR3 is built from 16 residues. In DNA, the CDR3 is TGTGCCAGCTCAAGCACTAGCGGGGGGGACAAAAACATTCAGTACTTC. Encoded protein: CASSSTSGGDKNIQYF.

The chain is built from TRBV4-1 and TRBJ2-7, with TRBD2 matching over 9 bases. The CDR3 is 16 amino acids. V lost 2 bases, J lost 5 bases, and 10 bases stayed unmatched. Germline V gene data show CDR1 as MGHRA and CDR2 as YSYEKL. CDR3 DNA: TGCGCCAGCAGCCAAACTAACAGCGGGAGGCGCGACGAGCAGTACTTC. It is translated as CASSQTNSGRRDEQYF.

CDR3 loop: CASSPIGGRAIEQFF. The CDR3 coding sequence is TGTGCCAGCAGCCCAATCGGCGGGAGGGCCATTGAGCAGTTCTTC. The chain joins TRBV11-2 to TRBJ2-1, with 9 bases that match TRBD2. This CDR3 spans 15 amino acids. The junction had 11 bases not matched to a gene; V was cut back by 5 bases and J by 9 bases. The germline V gene encodes CDR1 SGHAT and CDR2 FQNNGV.

V and J are TRBV2 and TRBJ2-3, with 11 positions matching TRBD2. The CDR3 totals 15 residues. J lost 4 bases, V lost 5 bases, and 5 bases had no gene match. Per germline, CDR1 SNHLY and CDR2 FYNNEI. CDR3 nucleotide sequence: TGTGCCAGCAGTTTACTAGCGGGGGCGGCAGATACGCAGTATTTT. This codes for CASSLLAGAADTQYF.

V usage is TRBV7-9 and J usage is TRBJ2-7; 8 bases map to TRBD1. Looked up from germline, CDR1 is SEHNR and CDR2 is FQNEAQ (reference sequence). Trimming took 3 bases from V and 4 from J; bases not matched to a gene: 8. The CDR3 spans 15 residues. The CDR3 DNA sequence: TGTGCCAGCAGCTTTATCCAGGGGGCGCAGTACGAGCAGTACTTC. It yields the protein CASSFIQGAQYEQYF.

This clone was observed once. The chain couples TRBV6-6 to TRBJ2-7; D call uncertain. This CDR3 is 13 amino acids long. From germline, CDR1 is MNHNY and CDR2 SVGAGI (reference sequence). Trimming left V 8 bases short and J 5 bases short, with 16 bases between. CDR3 loop: CASLDPQGHEQYF. In DNA form, the CDR3 reads TGTGCCAGCCTCGACCCTCAAGGGCACGAGCAGTACTTC.

V gene TRBV7-9 combines with J gene TRBJ2-7; D assignment may be TRBD1 or TRBD2 (5 bases each). Germline V gene sequence: CDR1 SEHNR, CDR2 FQNEAQ (reference sequence). The CDR3 spans 14 residues. Trimming removed 5 bases from V and 3 bases from J, with 14 bases in between. The CDR3 DNA reads as TGTGCCAGCAGCCGACCGGGACCTAACTACGAGCAGTACTTC. Translated, it gives CASSRPGPNYEQYF.

The J gene is TRBJ2-7, the V gene TRBV28; D is unresolved. The germline V and J ends were trimmed by 5 bases and 3 bases, with 8 bases remaining between them. Germline V gives CDR1 MDHEN, CDR2 SYDVKM. There are 12 residues in the CDR3. CDR3 sequence reads: CASSTRIYEQYF. The CDR3 bases are TGTGCCAGCAGTACTCGGATCTACGAGCAGTACTTC.

The chain uses TRBV5-1 and TRBJ2-7, with 7 bases lining up with TRBD2. The CDR3 contains 16 residues. Germline values: CDR1 SGHRS, CDR2 YFSETQ. Trimming took 0 bases from V and 2 from J; bases not matched to a gene: 8. CDR3 nucleotide sequence: TGCGCCAGCAGCTTGGTTCGCGGGACTACACCCTACGAGCAGTACTTC. Amino acids: CASSLVRGTTPYEQYF.

The chain links TRBV6-5 to TRBJ2-7; D is perhaps TRBD2 (5 bases). Trimming took off 5 bases at V and 3 bases at J, with 17 bases between the two ends. This CDR3 is built from 15 residues. The germline V gene encodes CDR1 MNHEY and CDR2 SVGAGI. CDR3 residues: CASSTESGKYYEQYF. As DNA, the CDR3 is TGTGCCAGCAGTACGGAGTCGGGGAAGTACTACGAGCAGTACTTC.

In this sample, this clone turned up once. The rearrangement uses TRBV4-2 and TRBJ1-6; 9 bases agree with TRBD1. Per the germline V gene, CDR1 is LGHNA and CDR2 is YNFKEQ. The CDR3 runs to 14 residues. V was clipped by 3 bases and J by 10 bases; unmatched bases: 4. CDR3 region: CASSQWTGESPLHF. The CDR3 bases are TGTGCCAGCAGCCAGTGGACAGGGGAGTCACCCCTCCACTTT.

This clone was seen a few times. The chain has TRBV7-2 and TRBJ2-7; either TRBD1 or TRBD2 may supply D (5 bases each). Looked up from germline, CDR1 is SGHTA and CDR2 is FQGNSA. Trimming shortened V by 2 bases and J by 3 bases, and 14 bases separated the two germline ends. The CDR3 contains 15 residues. CDR3 amino acids: CASSLFSGTHYEQYF. The CDR3 nucleotides read TGTGCCAGCAGCTTATTCTCCGGGACCCACTACGAGCAGTACTTC.

The chain employs TRBV7-2 and TRBJ2-1; possible D gene TRBD2, 6 bases. Trimming took off 4 bases at V and 9 bases at J, with 16 bases between the two ends. The germline gives CDR1 SGHTA, CDR2 FQGNSA. CDR3 size: 14 residues. In DNA form, the CDR3 reads TGTGCCAGCAGCTACCCTACCGGGGGTACTGAGCAGTTCTTC. Translation gives CASSYPTGGTEQFF.

This sequence joins TRBV27 and TRBJ2-7, with 9 bases fitting TRBD2. Germline trimming cut 3 bases from V and 6 bases from J; bases unmatched to any gene: 6. This CDR3 is built from 14 residues. CDR1 is MNHEY and CDR2 is SMNVEV in the germline V gene (reference sequence). The CDR3: CASSFAGGPGEQYF. The CDR3 DNA is TGTGCCAGCAGTTTTGCGGGAGGGCCGGGCGAGCAGTACTTC.

The chain couples TRBV5-1 to TRBJ2-1; TRBD2 matches at 10 bases. V lost 4 bases and J lost 9; bases outside the gene matches: 13. The CDR3 runs 16 residues. Germline V gives CDR1 SGHRS, CDR2 YFSETQ. The CDR3, as DNA: TGCGCCAGCAGCCCCCAAGTCGCTAGCGGGAGACTTGAGCAGTTCTTC. This sequence encodes CASSPQVASGRLEQFF.

This clone came up once. The chain is built from TRBV9 and TRBJ2-1; D unresolved. Per the germline V gene, CDR1 is SGDLS and CDR2 is YYNGEE. V was clipped by 7 bases and J by 5 bases, with 7 bases between them. The CDR3 length is 11 residues. In DNA form, the CDR3 reads TGTGCCAGCCGACGGAACAATGAGCAGTTCTTC. It translates to CASRRNNEQFF.

CDR3 loop: CASSPQLDPSRGYTF. The CDR3 DNA reads as TGTGCCAGCTCACCACAGTTGGACCCTTCACGTGGCTACACCTTC. J is TRBJ1-2 and V is TRBV18; D remains unclear. CDR1 KGHSH and CDR2 LQKENI come from the germline V gene. Deletions cut 1 base from V and 7 bases from J, with 16 bases between. This CDR3 has 15 residues.

This clone appeared a single time. The chain uses TRBV5-1 and TRBJ2-1, with a tentative D call TRBD1 (8 bases). With 3 bases removed from V and 9 bases from J, the gap between germline ends came to 22 bases. The CDR3 is 16 amino acids. Looked up from germline, CDR1 is SGHRS and CDR2 is YFSETQ. The CDR3 coding sequence is TGCGCCAGCAGCTCCACAGGGGGGTCCTCGGGGGGTGAGCAGTTCTTC. Amino acid sequence: CASSSTGGSSGGEQFF. The full variable domain, with the rest looked up from reference TRBV5-1 and TRBJ2-1, is KAGVTQTPRYLIKTRGQQVTLSCSPISGHRSVSWYQQTPGQGLQFLFEYFSETQRNKGNFPGRFSGRQFSNSRSEMNVSTLELGDSALYLCASSSTGGSSGGEQFFGPGTRLTVL.

The chain joins TRBV4-2 to TRBJ2-1; D possibly corresponds to TRBD2 (6 bases). Trimming left V 3 bases short and J 1 base short, with 16 bases between. The CDR3 loop spans 17 amino acids. Germline assignment: CDR1 LGHNA and CDR2 YNFKEQ. As DNA, the CDR3 is TGTGCCAGCAGCCACACGACTAGGTCTAAATCCTACAATGAGCAGTTCTTC. Its translation is CASSHTTRSKSYNEQFF.

The table lists this clone with a few counts. The J gene is TRBJ1-6, the V gene TRBV2, with a tentative D call TRBD1 (6 bases). Trimming took off 1 base at V and 10 bases at J, with 14 bases between the two ends. The CDR3 has 15 amino acids. CDR1 SNHLY and CDR2 FYNNEI come from the germline V gene. CDR3 loop: CASSEEAGVRSPLHF. CDR3 DNA: TGTGCCAGCAGTGAAGAGGCAGGGGTAAGGTCACCCCTCCACTTT.

This rearrangement joins TRBV4-3 to TRBJ2-2, with D possibly TRBD1 on 6 matching bases. CDR3 length: 18 residues. The germline V gene has CDR1 LGHNA and CDR2 YSLEER. V lost 0 bases, J lost 1 base, and 15 bases lay in between. The CDR3 bases are TGCGCCAGCAGCCAAGATTCGGCAGGGGATAGGAACACCGGGGAGCTGTTTTTT. Protein sequence: CASSQDSAGDRNTGELFF.